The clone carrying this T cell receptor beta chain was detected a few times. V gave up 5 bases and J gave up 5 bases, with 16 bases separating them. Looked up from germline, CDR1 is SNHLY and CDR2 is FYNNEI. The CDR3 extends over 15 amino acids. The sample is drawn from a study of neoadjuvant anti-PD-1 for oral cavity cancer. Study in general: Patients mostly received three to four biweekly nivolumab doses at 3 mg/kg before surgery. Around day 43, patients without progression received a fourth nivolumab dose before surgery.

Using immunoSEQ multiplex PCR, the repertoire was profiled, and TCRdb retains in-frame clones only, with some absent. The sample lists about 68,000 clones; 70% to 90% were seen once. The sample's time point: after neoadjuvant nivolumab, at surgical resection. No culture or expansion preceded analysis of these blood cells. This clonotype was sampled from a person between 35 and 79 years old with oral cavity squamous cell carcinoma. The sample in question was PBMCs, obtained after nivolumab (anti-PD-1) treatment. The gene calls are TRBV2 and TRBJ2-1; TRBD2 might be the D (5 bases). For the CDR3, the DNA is TGTGCCAGCAGTACCATAGGACTCACCCACAATGAGCAGTTCTTC. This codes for CASSTIGLTHNEQFF.